This T cell receptor beta chain was profiled in a study of shared clonotypes between healthy human individuals (dated by TCRdb to about 2020). Background for the entire study: The cohort comprised a couple of women and a few men aged 18 to 49 years. To estimate repertoire size and how much clonotype sharing occurs between individuals, the study deeply sequenced the blood TCR repertoires of about five healthy adults. Different laboratories and diverse techniques were used to prepare libraries and sequence TCR repertoires, to increase sequencing depth and limit assay-specific biases. Per donor, leukapheresis produced somewhere between about 0.85 and 9.5 billion PBMCs. The paper as a whole reports these results and caveats: Only blood was sampled, and tissue TCR repertoires likely differ from those in blood. Pairwise subsampling led to the expectation that sequencing depth would affect the degree of clonotype sharing among donors. The small number of donors limited the genetic and exposure-history diversity represented.

Notes on this clone: Its antigen is currently not known. The input lacks base qualities; no much larger clone sits a single base away.

CDR1 and CDR2, per the germline V gene, are MDHEN and SYDVKM. The CDR3 contains 17 residues, cysteine and phenylalanine counted. The kept DNA is CDR3 alone, 51 bases in frame from the first base. V was cut back by 7 bases and J by 2 bases, leaving a gap of 20 bases between them. Using the deep immunoSEQ assay, multiplex PCR amplified TCR CDR3 regions from genomic DNA. Extracted genomic DNA from each cell subset was spread evenly across all wells of several immunoSEQ 96-well plates, with each plate serving as a replicate. Each replicate PCR for unsorted PBMC received 250 to 300 ng genomic DNA, equal to approximately 29,000 T cell genomes. Ten immunoSEQ deep assay plates were used to sequence unsorted PBMC genomic DNA. Purified libraries were quantified with a Qubit 3.0 fluorometer, sized on a Bioanalyzer 2100, and re-quantified with the KAPA Library Quantification kit. Every immunoSEQ 96-well plate was sequenced on a dedicated single-read 150-cycle Illumina NextSeq 550 flow cell. The published analysis was carried out like this. The immunoSEQ output contained only junctional sequences without quality scores, so filtering could not match that applied to full-length reads. To assign V/J genes and CDR3, sequences were annotated against IMGT germline references using PyIR, a Python wrapper for IgBLAST v1.9. Reads with weak V/J assignments (E-value above 1e-6), missing CDR3, stop codons, out-of-frame junctions, or ambiguous translated residues were removed. V3J clonotypes were defined as sequences sharing the same inferred V gene, J gene, and CDR3 amino acid sequence. Percentage overlap between repertoires was calculated by dividing the number of shared unique clonotypes by the size of the smaller repertoire. Richness of each repertoire was evaluated using RTK rarefaction, the Chao1 estimator, and Recon v2.1 estimates of unobserved clonotypes. Sourced from immuneACCESS, this table was stored by TCRdb with only in-frame sequences that have V and J called. A share of the clones is absent; for the studies checked, an unresolved V gene accounts for under half, and the remainder has no known explanation. D and trimming were read from the DNA, whereas the V and J calls and clone size are those reported in that table. The sample table records approximately 500,000 clones; about 84% of these occur just once. The ten largest clones add up to about 12% of the sample.

Donors were healthy HIV-negative adults with no recently reported acute infections or vaccinations. Only Caucasian adults living in Nashville, Tennessee, USA were represented among the donors. For unsorted samples, some 87 million PBMCs were counted, and genomic DNA was extracted using the QIAamp DNA Blood Mini kit. Blood was obtained by leukapheresis, after which PBMCs were separated by Ficoll-Histopaque density gradient centrifugation and cryopreserved in liquid nitrogen vapor phase. Sequenced: PBMCs. Here the chain combines TRBV28 and TRBJ2-2; TRBD1 might be the D gene, on 6 matching bases. This TCR was recovered from a woman aged 40 to 50 in good health. Some clones in this sample may be carry-over from other donors' samples. The sequence in DNA is TGTGCCAGCACCCCAGAAGGTTGGACAGCAAACACCGGGGAGCTGTTTTTT. Protein translation: CASTPEGWTANTGELFF.